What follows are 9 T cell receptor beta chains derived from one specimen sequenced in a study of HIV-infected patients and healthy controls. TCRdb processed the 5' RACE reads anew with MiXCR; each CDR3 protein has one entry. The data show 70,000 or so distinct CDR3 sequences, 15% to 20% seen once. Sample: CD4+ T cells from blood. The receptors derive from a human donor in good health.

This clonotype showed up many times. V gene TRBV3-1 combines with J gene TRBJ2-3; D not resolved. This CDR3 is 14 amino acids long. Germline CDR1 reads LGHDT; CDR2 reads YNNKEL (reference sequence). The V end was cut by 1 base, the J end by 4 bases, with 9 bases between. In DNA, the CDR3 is TGTGCCAGCAGCCAAGTGGCAAGCGCAGATACGCAGTATTTT. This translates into CASSQVASADTQYF.

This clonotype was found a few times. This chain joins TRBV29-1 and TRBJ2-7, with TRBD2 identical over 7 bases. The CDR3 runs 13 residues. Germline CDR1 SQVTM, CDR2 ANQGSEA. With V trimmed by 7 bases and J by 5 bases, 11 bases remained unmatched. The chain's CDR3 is CSAHGGSRDEQYF. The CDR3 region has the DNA TGCAGCGCCCATGGCGGGAGCAGAGACGAGCAGTACTTC.

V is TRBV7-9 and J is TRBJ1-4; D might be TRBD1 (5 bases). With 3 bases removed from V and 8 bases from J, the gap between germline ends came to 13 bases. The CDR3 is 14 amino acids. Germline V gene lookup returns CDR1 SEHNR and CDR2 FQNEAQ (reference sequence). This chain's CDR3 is CASSFQGIREKLFF. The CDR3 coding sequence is TGTGCCAGCAGCTTCCAGGGAATTCGAGAAAAACTGTTTTTT.

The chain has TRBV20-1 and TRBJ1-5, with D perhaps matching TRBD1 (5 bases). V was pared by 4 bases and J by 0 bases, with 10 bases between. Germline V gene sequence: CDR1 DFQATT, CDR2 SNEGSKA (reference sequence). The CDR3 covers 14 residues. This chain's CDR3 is CSATDSNSNQPQHF. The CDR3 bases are TGCAGTGCTACCGACAGTAATAGCAATCAGCCCCAGCATTTT.

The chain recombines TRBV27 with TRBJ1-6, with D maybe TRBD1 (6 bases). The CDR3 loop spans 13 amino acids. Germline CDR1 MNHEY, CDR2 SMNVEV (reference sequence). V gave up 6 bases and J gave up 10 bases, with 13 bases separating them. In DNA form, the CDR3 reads TGTGCCAGCAGCTCAACCAGGGGCTCACCCCTCCACTTT. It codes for CASSSTRGSPLHF.

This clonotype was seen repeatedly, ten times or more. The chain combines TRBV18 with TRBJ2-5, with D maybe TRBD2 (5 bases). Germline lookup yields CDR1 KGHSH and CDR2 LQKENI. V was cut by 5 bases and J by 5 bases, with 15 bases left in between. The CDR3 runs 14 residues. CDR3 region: CASSKRAGVETQYF. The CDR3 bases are TGTGCCAGCTCAAAACGCGCGGGTGTTGAGACCCAGTACTTC.

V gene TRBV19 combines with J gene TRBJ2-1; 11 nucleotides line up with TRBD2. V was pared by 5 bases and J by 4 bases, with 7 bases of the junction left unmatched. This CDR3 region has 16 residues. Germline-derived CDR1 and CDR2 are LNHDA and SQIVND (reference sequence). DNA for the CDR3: TGTGCCAGTAGTCGGACCGGGACTAGCGGTTACAATGAGCAGTTCTTC. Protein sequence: CASSRTGTSGYNEQFF.

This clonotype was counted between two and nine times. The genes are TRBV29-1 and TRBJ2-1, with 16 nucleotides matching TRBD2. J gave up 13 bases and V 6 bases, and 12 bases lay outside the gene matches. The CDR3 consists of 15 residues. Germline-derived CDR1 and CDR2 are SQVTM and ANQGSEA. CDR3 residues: CSVKGLAGGPLIQFF. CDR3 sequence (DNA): TGCAGCGTCAAGGGACTAGCGGGGGGGCCCCTGATCCAGTTCTTC.

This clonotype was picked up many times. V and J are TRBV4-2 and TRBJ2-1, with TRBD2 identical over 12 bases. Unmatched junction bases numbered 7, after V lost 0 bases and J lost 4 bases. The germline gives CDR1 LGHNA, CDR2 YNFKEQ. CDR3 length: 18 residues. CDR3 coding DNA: TGTGCCAGCAGCCAAGAGGGAACTAGCGGGGGGATATACAATGAGCAGTTCTTC. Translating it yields CASSQEGTSGGIYNEQFF.